This TCR beta chain was captured by sequencing in a study of lymphopenia after photon versus proton radiotherapy. Study-level findings and limits: After the lymphocyte nadir, photon-treated repertoires showed oligoclonal expansion, especially of CD8+ Temra cells.

To note about this clone: The antigen is unknown.

The assay was immunoSEQ multiplex PCR, and TCRdb's table has in-frame clones only and misses some. The table has 35,000 to 45,000 clones, under 85% seen once. The TCR sequence derives from a woman in her seventies with pancreatic cancer. Sequences were derived from peripheral blood, sampled from a patient treated with proton-based radiotherapy.

CDR3 in DNA: TGTGCCAGCAGGAAGCCGGTGAACACTGAAGCTTTCTTT. It codes for CASRKPVNTEAFF. The chain joins TRBV28 to TRBJ1-1, with D unclear. Germline V CDR1 and CDR2: MDHEN, SYDVKM. This CDR3 is built from 13 residues. V lost 6 bases, J lost 0 bases, and 8 bases lay in between.